The 31 T cell receptor beta chains listed next were all sequenced from one sample in a study of T cells of healthy individuals. Each CDR3 protein gets one entry after TCRdb re-called the 5' RACE reads with MiXCR. The sample shows about 60,000 distinct CDR3 sequences, 15% to 20% of them seen only once. These receptors were taken from a human donor in good health.

This clonotype was observed many times. J is TRBJ2-2 and V is TRBV27, with TRBD2 matching over 7 bases. The CDR3 has 14 amino acids. Germline-derived CDR1 and CDR2 are MNHEY and SMNVEV (reference sequence). V trimming: 6 bases; J trimming: 1 base; junction bases outside the gene matches: 2. In nucleotides, the CDR3 is TGTGCCAGCAGACTAGCGAGGAACACCGGGGAGCTGTTTTTT. As protein: CASRLARNTGELFF.

The genes are TRBV5-1 and TRBJ1-5; TRBD1 agrees at 7 bases. Trimming removed 2 bases from V and 2 bases from J; junction bases left unmatched: 10. CDR3 length equals 17 residues. Germline V gives CDR1 SGHRS, CDR2 YFSETQ. The CDR3 nucleotides read TGCGCCAGCAGCTTATCCGCGACAGGGCTGGGCAATCAGCCCCAGCATTTT. As protein: CASSLSATGLGNQPQHF.

This clonotype came up many times. CDR3 sequence reads: CASSPRWTSGRGVYNEQFF. The CDR3 DNA sequence: TGTGCCAGCAGTCCCCGGTGGACTAGCGGGAGGGGTGTCTACAATGAGCAGTTCTTC. V and J are TRBV12-3 or TRBV12-4 and TRBJ2-1, with 15 bases lining up with TRBD2. V was pared by 5 bases and J by 3 bases, with 11 bases of the junction left unmatched. The CDR3 extends over 19 amino acids.

The CDR3 protein is CASSRYPIGGASGTGELFF. The CDR3 DNA follows: TGTGCCAGCAGCCGATACCCCATTGGGGGGGCAAGTGGCACCGGGGAGCTGTTTTTT. The V gene is TRBV7-3, the J gene TRBJ2-2, with D tentatively TRBD2 (7 bases). The CDR3 consists of 19 residues. Trimming left V 5 bases short and J 4 bases short, with 26 bases between. CDR1 is SGHTA and CDR2 is FQGTGA in the germline V gene.

This clonotype was picked up many times. The chain employs TRBV29-1 and TRBJ1-1; D not resolved. Trimming pared 6 bases from V and 6 bases from J, leaving 8 bases between. The CDR3 runs 10 residues. Germline loops: CDR1 SQVTM, CDR2 ANQGSEA. The CDR3 nucleotides are TGCAGCGTCAACGCGGCTGAAGCTTTCTTT. This translates into CSVNAAEAFF. The variable domain in full, with the rest retrieved from reference TRBV29-1 and TRBJ1-1, is SAVISQKPSRDICQRGTSLTIQCQVDSQVTMMFWYRQQPGQSLTLIATANQGSEATYESGFVIDKFPISRPNLTFSTLTVSNMSPEDSSIYLCSVNAAEAFFGQGTRLTVV.

This clonotype came up a few times. The chain uses TRBV4-1 and TRBJ1-6, with D possibly matching TRBD1 (5 bases). The V gene lost 0 bases and the J gene lost 8 bases, with 17 bases spanning the gap. The CDR3 contains 17 residues. Germline lookup yields CDR1 MGHRA and CDR2 YSYEKL. CDR3 amino acids: CASSQDGRQYTYSPLHF. The CDR3 coding sequence is TGCGCCAGCAGCCAAGATGGGAGACAGTACACTTATTCACCCCTCCACTTT.

The chain has TRBV4-2 and TRBJ2-2, with 8 positions matching TRBD1. CDR3 size: 14 residues. Germline loops: CDR1 LGHNA, CDR2 YNFKEQ. V shed 6 bases and J 4 bases; nucleotides not matched to a gene: 4. CDR3: CASRPGQGTGELFF. DNA for the CDR3: TGTGCCAGCAGACCCGGACAGGGCACCGGGGAGCTGTTTTTT.

This clonotype was seen ten or more times. V usage is TRBV7-6 and J usage is TRBJ2-7; the match to TRBD2 covers 7 bases. The CDR3 is 13 amino acids. Germline V CDR1 and CDR2: SGHVS, FNYEAQ. With V trimmed by 5 bases and J by 7 bases, 8 bases remained unmatched. In nucleotides, the CDR3 is TGTGCCAGCAGCATGTCGCGGGAGAGAGAGCAGTACTTC. Encoded protein: CASSMSREREQYF.

The sample holds a few counts of this clonotype. The gene calls are TRBV12-5 and TRBJ2-5; TRBD1 is a possible D gene (6 bases). The CDR3 length is 12 residues. The V end lost 6 bases, the J end lost 3 bases, and 8 bases lay between the germline ends. CDR1 and CDR2 from the germline V gene are LGHNT and FRNRAP. The CDR3 DNA follows: TGTGCTAGTGGGGGGGCTGAAGAGACCCAGTACTTC. This encodes CASGGAEETQYF.

The genes are TRBV7-2 and TRBJ1-4; D ambiguous. V lost 5 bases and J lost 6, with 10 bases in between. In germline, CDR1 is SGHTA, CDR2 FQGNSA. The CDR3 runs to 13 residues. The chain's CDR3 is CASSELQYEKLFF. DNA for the CDR3: TGTGCCAGCAGCGAGCTTCAGTATGAAAAACTGTTTTTT.

This clonotype was counted at least ten times. The rearrangement uses TRBV27 and TRBJ2-1, with 13 positions matching TRBD2. The CDR3 length is 14 residues. J gave up 7 bases and V 6 bases, and 3 bases lay outside the gene matches. CDR1 and CDR2 (germline): MNHEY, SMNVEV (reference sequence). The CDR3 DNA follows: TGTGCCAGCAGACTAGCGGGGGGGCCGAATGAGCAGTTCTTC. Protein sequence: CASRLAGGPNEQFF.

The chain links TRBV6-2 or TRBV6-3 to TRBJ1-5; no reliable D call. The ends were cut back, 7 bases at V and 5 bases at J, with 15 bases in the middle. The CDR3 has 14 residues. Germline CDR1 and CDR2: MNHEY and SVGEGT. CDR3 in DNA: TGTGCCAGCACCGAGGAGGAATCCTATCAGCCCCAGCATTTT. This gives the protein CASTEEESYQPQHF.

This clonotype was detected ten times or more. This chain uses TRBV20-1 with TRBJ1-1; TRBD1 matches 8 bases. V dropped 0 bases and J dropped 5; count of bases not matched to a gene: 2. The CDR3 length is 13 residues. The germline gives CDR1 DFQATT, CDR2 SNEGSKA (reference sequence). The CDR3 sequence is CSARDRTGTEAFF. CDR3 bases: TGCAGTGCTAGAGATCGGACAGGGACTGAAGCTTTCTTT.

This clonotype was recorded many times. This chain links TRBV7-2 with TRBJ1-6, with D perhaps TRBD1 (5 bases). The CDR3 runs to 13 residues. Germline loops: CDR1 SGHTA, CDR2 FQGNSA. V dropped 2 bases and J dropped 6 bases, with 5 bases sitting between them. DNA for the CDR3: TGTGCCAGCAGCTTACAGGGTAATTCACCCCTCCACTTT. It codes for CASSLQGNSPLHF.

This clonotype appeared many times. The gene calls are TRBV18 and TRBJ1-1; D possibly corresponds to TRBD1 (5 bases). The CDR3 consists of 14 residues. Between the trimmed V and J ends, which lost 3 bases and 1 base, there was a span of 9 bases. The germline CDR1 and CDR2 sequences are KGHSH and LQKENI. The CDR3 nucleotides read TGTGCCAGCTCACCGGGCAGGGAGAACACTGAAGCTTTCTTT. It encodes CASSPGRENTEAFF.

The chain recombines TRBV6-6 with TRBJ2-2; 8 nucleotides align to TRBD1. Per germline, CDR1 MNHNY and CDR2 SVGAGI (reference sequence). This CDR3 is built from 16 residues. Germline trimming cut 6 bases from V and 4 bases from J; bases unmatched to any gene: 10. The CDR3 DNA is TGTGCCAGCAGCTCTTCAGGGGGCGCGGGCACCGGGGAGCTGTTTTTT. Protein sequence: CASSSSGGAGTGELFF.

The chain links TRBV4-2 to TRBJ2-7; D perhaps matches TRBD1 (5 bases). CDR1 and CDR2 (germline): LGHNA, YNFKEQ. V was trimmed by 0 bases and J by 2 bases, leaving 17 bases between them. The length of the CDR3 is 17 residues. The CDR3 sequence: CASSQELIGQPPYEQYF. The CDR3 DNA reads as TGTGCCAGCAGCCAAGAACTTATAGGACAACCACCCTACGAGCAGTACTTC.

The chain has TRBV5-1 and TRBJ1-5; D unresolved. The CDR3 runs to 14 residues. Germline V gene lookup returns CDR1 SGHRS and CDR2 YFSETQ. The ends were cut back, 4 bases at V and 3 bases at J, with 11 bases in the middle. Here the CDR3 DNA reads TGCGCCAGCAGCCCGTCGGACCACAATCAGCCCCAGCATTTT. The encoded protein is CASSPSDHNQPQHF.

This chain joins TRBV20-1 and TRBJ1-1; no definite D call. The CDR3 is 13 amino acids. Trimming removed 7 bases at V and 1 base at J, with 13 bases between. Per germline, CDR1 DFQATT and CDR2 SNEGSKA (reference sequence). The CDR3 region is CSGSHRPNTEAFF. In DNA, the CDR3 is TGCAGTGGGTCGCACAGACCGAACACTGAAGCTTTCTTT.

This clonotype was recorded a few times. V and J are TRBV20-1 and TRBJ2-3, with a tentative D call TRBD1 (5 bases). Germline V gives CDR1 DFQATT, CDR2 SNEGSKA (reference sequence). This CDR3 is built from 14 residues. The V and J ends lost 1 base and 5 bases respectively, with 13 bases between them. In DNA, the CDR3 is TGCAGTGCTAGAGCCCTCGACAGTGTAGATACGCAGTATTTT. Amino acids: CSARALDSVDTQYF.

This clonotype was seen repeatedly, ten times or more. V gene TRBV7-9 combines with J gene TRBJ2-3; D not certain. Germline CDR1 reads SEHNR; CDR2 reads FQNEAQ (reference sequence). The CDR3 length is 14 residues. The V end lost 1 base, the J end lost 3 bases, and 8 bases lay between the germline ends. The CDR3 DNA is TGTGCCAGCAGCTTAGACTCGGGTACAGATACGCAGTATTTT. Its translation: CASSLDSGTDTQYF.

This rearrangement joins TRBV11-2 to TRBJ2-3; D ambiguous. With 4 bases removed from V and 8 bases from J, the gap between germline ends came to 7 bases. Germline CDR1 and CDR2: SGHAT and FQNNGV. The CDR3 has 11 residues. The CDR3: CASSSSLTQYF. The CDR3 nucleotides read TGTGCCAGCAGCTCCAGCCTTACGCAGTATTTT.

This clonotype has just a few counts. This chain connects TRBV5-1 to TRBJ2-1; 8 bases are a match to TRBD1. The CDR3 sequence is 15 residues long. Germline trimming cut 3 bases from V and 8 bases from J; bases unmatched to any gene: 10. Germline assignment: CDR1 SGHRS and CDR2 YFSETQ. CDR3 nucleotides: TGCGCCAGCAGCTCTCGGGACAGGTCGATCGATGAGCAGTTCTTC. Its translation: CASSSRDRSIDEQFF.

This clonotype was seen more than once but under ten times. The gene calls are TRBV7-2 and TRBJ2-3, with D unclear. Germline assignment: CDR1 SGHTA and CDR2 FQGNSA. Trimming pared 4 bases from V and 0 bases from J, leaving 11 bases between. The length of the CDR3 is 15 residues. The CDR3 coding sequence is TGTGCCAGCAGCTCTTTCCGCCCTAGCACAGATACGCAGTATTTT. This sequence encodes CASSSFRPSTDTQYF.

V is TRBV5-6 and J is TRBJ1-2; D is perhaps TRBD1 (6 bases). Germline V gene data show CDR1 as SGHDT and CDR2 as YYEEEE. V gave up 4 bases and J gave up 6 bases, with 13 bases separating them. This CDR3 is 13 amino acids long. CDR3 DNA: TGTGCCAGCAGCGATATAAGGGGGAATGGCTACACCTTC. Its translation is CASSDIRGNGYTF.

This chain links TRBV18 with TRBJ1-1; D remains unclear. The CDR3 spans 15 residues. V shed 1 base and J shed 2 bases, with 11 bases lying between them. In germline, CDR1 is KGHSH, CDR2 LQKENI. CDR3 coding DNA: TGTGCCAGCTCACCACGTGTCGGAATAAACACTGAAGCTTTCTTT. Amino acid sequence: CASSPRVGINTEAFF.

Here the CDR3 DNA reads TGTGCCTGGAGTTCATACAGGGGACAGGGGTGGACTAATGAAAAACTGTTTTTT. Translated: CAWSSYRGQGWTNEKLFF. The chain joins TRBV30 to TRBJ1-4; TRBD1 matches 10 bases. Trimming removed 2 bases from V and 2 bases from J; junction bases left unmatched: 11. This CDR3 comprises 18 residues. Germline CDR1 reads GTSNPN; CDR2 reads SVGIG (reference sequence).

The chain joins TRBV24-1 to TRBJ2-2; D is perhaps TRBD1 (5 bases). The germline gives CDR1 KGHDR, CDR2 SFDVKD. This CDR3 comprises 16 residues. Between the trimmed V and J ends, which lost 3 bases and 1 base, there was a span of 11 bases. The CDR3, as DNA: TGTGCCACCAGTGATCAGGGCAGCATGAACACCGGGGAGCTGTTTTTT. Its translation is CATSDQGSMNTGELFF.

Here the CDR3 reads CASSQDEREETQYF. CDR3 nucleotides: TGTGCCAGCAGCCAAGACGAGAGAGAAGAGACCCAGTACTTC. The chain employs TRBV14 and TRBJ2-5; D gene uncertain. The CDR3 is 14 residues long. Germline V gene lookup returns CDR1 SGHDN and CDR2 FVKESK. V shed 0 bases and J shed 3 bases, with 8 bases lying between them.

This clonotype appeared many times. The chain combines TRBV7-2 with TRBJ1-1, with D possibly being TRBD1 (5 bases). Germline lookup yields CDR1 SGHTA and CDR2 FQGNSA. The CDR3 covers 13 residues. V was cut by 3 bases and J by 5 bases, with 10 bases left in between. The DNA for the CDR3 is TGTGCCAGCAGCTTTGGGAAGGGGACTGAAGCTTTCTTT. Translated: CASSFGKGTEAFF.

The chain employs TRBV5-1 and TRBJ1-1, with TRBD1 matching 8 bases. The CDR3 is made up of 18 amino acids. V lost 0 bases to trimming and J lost 6 bases; unmatched junction nucleotides: 16. Germline V gene data show CDR1 as SGHRS and CDR2 as YFSETQ. The CDR3 here is CASSLGTGTGLQSAEAFF. The CDR3 DNA is TGCGCCAGCAGCTTGGGAACCGGGACAGGCCTCCAGTCGGCTGAAGCTTTCTTT.